This T cell receptor (beta chain) is from a study of T cells in Graves' hyperthyroidism and ophthalmopathy. Study-wide findings and caveats: The blood repertoire included most of the expanded thyroid clonotypes above 0.001.

Many counts were recorded for this clonotype. Its antigen remains unidentified. Trimming cost V 4 bases and J 6 bases, with 12 bases left between them. CDR3 size: 13 residues. Germline-derived CDR1 and CDR2 are MNHEY and SMNVEV (reference sequence). Template material for amplifying TCR beta CDR3 regions consisted of RNA transcripts. TCR CDR3 regions were first amplified by RT-PCR with HTBI primers. TCRdb re-called the multiplex PCR reads with MiXCR, one entry per CDR3 protein. The sample has about half a million distinct CDR3 sequences; roughly 25% are singletons. This sequence originates from a woman aged 25-40 years with Graves' ophthalmopathy. Sequencing used blood. The chain joins TRBV27 to TRBJ1-1; TRBD1 is a possible D gene (6 bases). The CDR3 DNA is TGTGCCAGCAGTTCTCCCGGGGGCCCTGAAGCTTTCTTT. It is translated as CASSSPGGPEAFF.